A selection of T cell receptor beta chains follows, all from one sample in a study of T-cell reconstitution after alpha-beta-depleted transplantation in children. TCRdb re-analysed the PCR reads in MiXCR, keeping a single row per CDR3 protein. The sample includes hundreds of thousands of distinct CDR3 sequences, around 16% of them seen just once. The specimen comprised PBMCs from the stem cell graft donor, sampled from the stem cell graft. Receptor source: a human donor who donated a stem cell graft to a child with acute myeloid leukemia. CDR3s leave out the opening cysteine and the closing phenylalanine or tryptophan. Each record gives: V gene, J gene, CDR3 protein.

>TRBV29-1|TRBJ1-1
SGGGGFTEAF
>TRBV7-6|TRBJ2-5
ASSSWTGKETQY
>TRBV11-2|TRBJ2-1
ASSLEVARGMRNEQF
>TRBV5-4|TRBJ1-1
ASSLVPLTGGAVGPNTEAF
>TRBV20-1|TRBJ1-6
SAPRQGMMAPLH
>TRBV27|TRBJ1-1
ASSLSGRGITEAF
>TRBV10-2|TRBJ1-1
ASTRAGGNTEAF
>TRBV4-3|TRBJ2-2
ASSQDLVPGGSGELF
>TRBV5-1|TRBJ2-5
ASSLYRGQEETQY
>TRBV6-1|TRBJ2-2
ASRQGFRTGELF
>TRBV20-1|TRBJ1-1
SAHGNTEAF
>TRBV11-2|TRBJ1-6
ASSLGRQGRGYNSPLH
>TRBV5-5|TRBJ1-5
ASSLGQLNQPQH
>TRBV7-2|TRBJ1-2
ASSLARGSVARNYGYT
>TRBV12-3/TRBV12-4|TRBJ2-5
ASSSMGQGVRETQY
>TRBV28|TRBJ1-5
ASSFGDPSSQPQH
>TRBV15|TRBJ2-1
ATSTSGTRHNEQF
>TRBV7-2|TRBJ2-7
ASRAGGSYEQY
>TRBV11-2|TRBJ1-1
ASSFGSRNTEAF
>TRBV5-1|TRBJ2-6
ASSLVGVGSSGANVLT
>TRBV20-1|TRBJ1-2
SAAGQYGYT
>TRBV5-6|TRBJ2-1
ASSPEGLTYNEQF
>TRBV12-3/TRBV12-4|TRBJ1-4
ASSSQWGTNEKLF
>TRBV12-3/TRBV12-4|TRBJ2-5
ASSPREGKAPVVQETQY
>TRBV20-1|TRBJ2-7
SVEGAPYEQY
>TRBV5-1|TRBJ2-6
ASSFPALAFSGANVLT
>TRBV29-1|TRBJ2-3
SSRNTDTQY
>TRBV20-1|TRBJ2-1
SARDNSGRQGTYNEQF
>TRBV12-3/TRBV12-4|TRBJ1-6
ASSLEAGYSPLH
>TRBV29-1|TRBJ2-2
SVTGNTGELF
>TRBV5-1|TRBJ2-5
ASSKTIGETQY
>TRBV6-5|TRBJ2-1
ASSPNDNEQF
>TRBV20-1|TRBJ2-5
SAVGGRTGGWDQETQY
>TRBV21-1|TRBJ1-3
ASSKVARGAGGSGNTIY
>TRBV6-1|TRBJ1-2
ASSELDRFYGYT
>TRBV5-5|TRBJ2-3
ASSLELVMTDTQY
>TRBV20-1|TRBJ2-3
SAVTSGSSTDTQY
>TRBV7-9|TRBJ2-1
ASSALYSGHEQF
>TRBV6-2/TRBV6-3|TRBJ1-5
ASFQGLGHYPQH
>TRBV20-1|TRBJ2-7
SARGGGGHTYEQY
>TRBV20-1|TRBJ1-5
SARPGTNQPQH
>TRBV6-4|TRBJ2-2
ASKLSANTGELF
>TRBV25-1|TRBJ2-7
ASDGIFEQY
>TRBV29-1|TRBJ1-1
SVVDTEAF
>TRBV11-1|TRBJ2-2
ASSQRPSGVATGELF
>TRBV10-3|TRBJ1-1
AISDSAGPNTEAF
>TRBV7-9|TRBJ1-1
ASSLTGSMNTEAF
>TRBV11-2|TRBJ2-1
ASSLNLGQAYNEQF
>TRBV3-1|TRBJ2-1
ASARGQGANEQF
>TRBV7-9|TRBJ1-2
ASSPKPSGGSGYT
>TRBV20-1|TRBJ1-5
SAVPDTRLSNQPQH
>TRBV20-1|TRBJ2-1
SARDYLSCYNEQF
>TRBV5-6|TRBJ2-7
ASSLWDRENEQY
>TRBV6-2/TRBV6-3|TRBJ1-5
ASSYSGLGDQPQH